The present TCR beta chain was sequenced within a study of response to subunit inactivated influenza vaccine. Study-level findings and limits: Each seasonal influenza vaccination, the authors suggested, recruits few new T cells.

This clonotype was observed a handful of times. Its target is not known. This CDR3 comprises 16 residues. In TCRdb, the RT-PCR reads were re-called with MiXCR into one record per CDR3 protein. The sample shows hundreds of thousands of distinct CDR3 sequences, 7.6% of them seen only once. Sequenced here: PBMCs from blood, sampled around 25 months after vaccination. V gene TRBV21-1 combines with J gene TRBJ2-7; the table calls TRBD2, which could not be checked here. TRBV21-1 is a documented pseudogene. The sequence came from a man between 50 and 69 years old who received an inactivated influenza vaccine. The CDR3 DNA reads TGTGCCAGCAGCAAAGACGAGCGGGAGTCCCACTACGAGCAGTACTTC. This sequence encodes CASSKDERESHYEQYF.